The 26 T cell receptor beta chains below come from one sample, sequenced in a study of Graves' ophthalmopathy and Graves' hyperthyroidism. From RNA, the CDR3 regions of TCR beta chains were amplified and sequenced. HTBI primers served in a first-round RT-PCR, which a second-round multiplex PCR followed. Each CDR3 protein gets one entry after TCRdb re-called the multiplex PCR reads with MiXCR. The sample has a few hundred thousand distinct CDR3 sequences; 15% are singletons. Sequencing was performed on peripheral blood. The receptors shown here come from a woman aged 18-29 years with stable Graves' hyperthyroidism.

This clonotype was observed many times. The rearrangement uses TRBV2 and TRBJ1-6; 8 bases are shared with TRBD1. V gave up 6 bases and J gave up 7 bases; unmatched junction bases: 8. Germline lookup yields CDR1 SNHLY and CDR2 FYNNEI. The CDR3 consists of 15 residues. The CDR3 loop reads CASRRDRIGNSPLHF. The CDR3 DNA reads TGTGCCAGCAGACGGGACAGGATAGGCAATTCACCCCTCCACTTT.

This clonotype was recorded many times. The chain uses TRBV7-2 and TRBJ1-6; no reliable D call. The germline V gene encodes CDR1 SGHTA and CDR2 FQGNSA. This CDR3 is 15 amino acids long. V gave up 1 base and J gave up 8 bases, with 12 bases separating them. This CDR3 reads CASSLDNFGHSPLHF. CDR3 nucleotide sequence: TGTGCCAGCAGCTTAGACAATTTTGGCCATTCACCCCTCCACTTT.

As regards this clonotype: This clone may be a read error of a much larger clone one base away. This chain links TRBV15 with TRBJ2-7, with D perhaps TRBD2 (6 bases). This CDR3 is 15 amino acids long. Germline assignment: CDR1 LNHNV and CDR2 YYDKDF (reference sequence). The CDR3 protein is CTTSRDLSAGLEQYF. The CDR3 DNA reads TGTACCACCAGCAGAGATCTCTCCGCGGGGCTCGAGCAGTACTTC. The whole variable domain, remainder taken from reference TRBV15 and TRBJ2-7, is DAMVIQNPRYQVTQFGKPVTLSCSQTLNHNVMYWYQQKSSQAPKLLFHYYDKDFNNEADTPDNFQSRRPNTSFCFLDIRSPGLGDTAMYLCTTSRDLSAGLEQYFGPGTRLTVT.

This clonotype was recorded at least ten times. J is TRBJ2-2 and V is TRBV6-5; 7 bases fit TRBD2. Germline loops: CDR1 MNHEY, CDR2 SVGAGI. V dropped 6 bases and J dropped 4; count of bases not matched to a gene: 11. This CDR3 has 16 amino acids. The CDR3 loop reads CASRREGVGGTGELFF. CDR3 nucleotide sequence: TGTGCCAGCAGGAGGGAGGGCGTGGGGGGCACCGGGGAGCTGTTTTTT.

This clonotype has only a few counts. The chain links TRBV7-9 to TRBJ1-6; a possible D gene is TRBD1 (5 bases). V lost 5 bases and J lost 9, with 26 bases in between. The CDR3 covers 18 residues. CDR1 and CDR2 from the germline V gene are SEHNR and FQNEAQ (reference sequence). CDR3 loop: CASSATSRSVRVGSPLHF. CDR3 DNA sequence: TGTGCCAGCAGCGCCACCTCTAGGAGTGTCAGGGTGGGTTCACCCCTCCACTTT.

This chain links TRBV12-3 or TRBV12-4 with TRBJ2-2; no reliable D call. The CDR3 contains 13 residues. V gave up 6 bases and J gave up 4 bases, with 9 bases separating them. The CDR3 loop is CASSSEFTGELFF. The CDR3, as DNA: TGTGCCAGCAGCTCAGAGTTCACCGGGGAGCTGTTTTTT.

This clonotype occurred many times. The genes are TRBV6-1 and TRBJ2-7; 7 bases line up with TRBD1. With V trimmed by 7 bases and J by 4 bases, 4 bases remained unmatched. CDR3 size: 12 residues. CDR1 is MNHNS and CDR2 is SASEGT in the germline V gene. For the CDR3, the DNA is TGTGCCAGCACCCGGACAGGTTACGAGCAGTACTTC. This codes for CASTRTGYEQYF.

This clonotype has a count of ten or more. The chain uses TRBV3-1 and TRBJ2-5, with D perhaps assigned TRBD1 or TRBD2 (6 bases each). With 3 bases removed from V and 5 bases from J, the gap between germline ends came to 7 bases. The CDR3 is 12 residues long. Germline CDR1 LGHDT, CDR2 YNNKEL (reference sequence). The CDR3 sequence: CASSQGGETQYF. The DNA for the CDR3 is TGTGCCAGCAGCCAGGGGGGCGAGACCCAGTACTTC.

In its sample, this clonotype was seen many times. The chain carries TRBV7-2 and TRBJ1-1, with TRBD1 matching over 8 bases. Trimming cost V 5 bases and J 3 bases; bases outside gene matches: 5. This CDR3 is 14 amino acids long. CDR1 and CDR2 from the germline V gene are SGHTA and FQGNSA. The CDR3 coding sequence is TGTGCCAGCAGCCGGGACAGGAGGGACACTGAAGCTTTCTTT. It is translated as CASSRDRRDTEAFF.

This clonotype was counted many times. The chain combines TRBV11-2 with TRBJ2-5, with D possibly TRBD2 on 6 matching bases. The V end was cut by 0 bases, the J end by 1 base, with 21 bases between. Germline values: CDR1 SGHAT, CDR2 FQNNGV. This CDR3 has 19 amino acids. CDR3 coding DNA: TGTGCCAGCAGCTTAGAGGGGAGATGGAGGGTCCCCCCCCAAGAGACCCAGTACTTC. As protein: CASSLEGRWRVPPQETQYF.

The gene calls are TRBV20-1 and TRBJ2-7, with TRBD1 matching 9 bases. V lost 5 bases and J lost 5; bases outside the gene matches: 13. The germline V gene encodes CDR1 DFQATT and CDR2 SNEGSKA (reference sequence). The CDR3 sequence is 15 residues long. The chain's CDR3 is CSASLRDRAKDEQYF. As DNA, the CDR3 is TGCAGTGCTTCACTCCGGGACAGGGCCAAAGACGAGCAGTACTTC.

This clonotype was seen many times. This chain links TRBV19 with TRBJ1-1; a possible D gene is TRBD1 (5 bases). V was trimmed by 3 bases and J by 6 bases, leaving 11 bases between them. The length of the CDR3 is 13 residues. Germline assignment: CDR1 LNHDA and CDR2 SQIVND (reference sequence). Here the CDR3 reads CASSMFRDAEAFF. In nucleotides, the CDR3 is TGTGCCAGTAGTATGTTCAGGGACGCTGAAGCTTTCTTT.

This clonotype was detected many times. This rearrangement joins TRBV5-1 to TRBJ1-5; TRBD1 is a possible D gene (6 bases). The germline gives CDR1 SGHRS, CDR2 YFSETQ. The CDR3 length is 13 residues. Deletions cut 4 bases from V and 6 bases from J, with 11 bases between. The CDR3 DNA follows: TGCGCCAGCAGCGCAGGGGCCGCTCAGCCCCAGCATTTT. It codes for CASSAGAAQPQHF. The full variable domain, its missing parts supplied by reference TRBV5-1 and TRBJ1-5, is KAGVTQTPRYLIKTRGQQVTLSCSPISGHRSVSWYQQTPGQGLQFLFEYFSETQRNKGNFPGRFSGRQFSNSRSEMNVSTLELGDSALYLCASSAGAAQPQHFGDGTRLSIL.

There are many counts of this clonotype. CDR3: CASSTAGQPGNTIYF. The CDR3 DNA follows: TGTGCCAGCAGCACGGCCGGACAGCCGGGAAACACCATATATTTT. The rearrangement links TRBV9 to TRBJ1-3; D is perhaps TRBD1 (6 bases). CDR3 length: 15 residues. The germline V gene has CDR1 SGDLS and CDR2 YYNGEE. V lost 4 bases to trimming and J lost 4 bases, with 15 bases between them.

This sequence joins TRBV12-3 or TRBV12-4 and TRBJ2-3, with TRBD2 identical over 8 bases. There are 15 residues in the CDR3. V gave up 5 bases and J gave up 3 bases; unmatched junction bases: 7. CDR3 nucleotide sequence: TGTGCCAGCAGTCCCCCGCGACTAGCGACAGATACGCAGTATTTT. Translation gives CASSPPRLATDTQYF.

This clonotype appeared many times. The chain is built from TRBV12-3 or TRBV12-4 and TRBJ1-2; TRBD1 matches at 11 bases. The V and J ends lost 3 bases and 5 bases, in that order; junction bases with no gene match: 2. This CDR3 is built from 14 residues. CDR3 bases: TGTGCCAGCAGTTTTGGGACAGGGGGATATGGCTACACCTTC. This codes for CASSFGTGGYGYTF.

The gene calls are TRBV9 and TRBJ2-2; tentative D call: TRBD1 (6 bases). The CDR3 has 15 amino acids. Between the trimmed V and J ends, which lost 3 bases and 2 bases, there was a span of 11 bases. Germline V CDR1 and CDR2: SGDLS, YYNGEE. In DNA, the CDR3 is TGTGCCAGCAGCGCTGGACAGCCCAACACCGGGGAGCTGTTTTTT. Protein sequence: CASSAGQPNTGELFF.

In its sample, this clonotype was seen many times. This rearrangement joins TRBV7-2 to TRBJ1-1; no clear D. CDR1 is SGHTA and CDR2 is FQGNSA in the germline V gene. CDR3 length equals 13 residues. V lost 2 bases and J 5 bases, leaving 9 bases between the germline ends. CDR3: CASSLPAITEAFF. CDR3 in DNA: TGTGCCAGCAGCTTACCCGCCATTACTGAAGCTTTCTTT. Full variable domain (remainder filled in from reference TRBV7-2 and TRBJ1-1): GAGVSQSPSNKVTEKGKDVELRCDPISGHTALYWYRQSLGQGLEFLIYFQGNSAPDKSGLPSDRFSAERTGGSVSTLTIQRTQQEDSAVYLCASSLPAITEAFFGQGTRLTVV.

The chain has TRBV24-1 and TRBJ1-1; 8 nucleotides line up with TRBD1. The CDR3 has 15 amino acids. V trimming: 4 bases; J trimming: 1 base; junction bases outside the gene matches: 4. CDR1 and CDR2 from the germline V gene are KGHDR and SFDVKD. The CDR3 sequence is CATSEDRAGNTEAFF. The CDR3 nucleotides read TGTGCCACCAGTGAGGACAGGGCGGGGAACACTGAAGCTTTCTTT.

The genes are TRBV19 and TRBJ1-2; no reliable D call. Germline V gene lookup returns CDR1 LNHDA and CDR2 SQIVND (reference sequence). The CDR3 loop spans 14 amino acids. The V gene lost 6 bases and the J gene lost 0 bases, with 11 bases spanning the gap. The CDR3 spells CASSPIAANYGYTF. CDR3 nucleotides: TGTGCCAGTAGCCCCATAGCGGCTAACTATGGCTACACCTTC.

This clonotype occurred many times. J is TRBJ1-3 and V is TRBV7-2; D is undetermined. The V end lost 4 bases, the J end lost 0 bases, and 10 bases lay between the germline ends. CDR1 SGHTA and CDR2 FQGNSA come from the germline V gene. The CDR3 extends over 15 amino acids. The CDR3 DNA follows: TGTGCCAGCAGCTCTCTGACTTTCTCTGGAAACACCATATATTTT. Encoded protein: CASSSLTFSGNTIYF. The full variable domain, with the rest looked up from reference TRBV7-2 and TRBJ1-3, is GAGVSQSPSNKVTEKGKDVELRCDPISGHTALYWYRQSLGQGLEFLIYFQGNSAPDKSGLPSDRFSAERTGGSVSTLTIQRTQQEDSAVYLCASSSLTFSGNTIYFGEGSWLTVV.

This clonotype has at least ten counts. J is TRBJ2-7 and V is TRBV6-2 or TRBV6-3; the D gene could be TRBD1 or TRBD2 (5 bases each). Germline V CDR1 and CDR2: MNHEY, SVGEGT. The CDR3 is made up of 13 amino acids. Trimming pared 6 bases from V and 1 base from J, leaving 10 bases between. The CDR3 nucleotides are TGTGCCAGCAGGAGAGGGGTGTCCTACGAGCAGTACTTC. It encodes CASRRGVSYEQYF.

A word on this clonotype: Possible read error: a much larger clone is one base away. V gene TRBV18 combines with J gene TRBJ1-1; D may be TRBD1 (6 bases). Germline CDR1 and CDR2: KGHSH and LQKENI. This CDR3 spans 14 amino acids. The CDR3 nucleotides read TGTGCCAGCTCAACCCAGGGGCTGAACACTGAAGCTCTCTTT. This translates into CASSTQGLNTEALF.

This clonotype was detected ten times or more. The chain combines TRBV11-2 with TRBJ1-1; TRBD1 is a possible D gene (5 bases). Germline V gene data show CDR1 as SGHAT and CDR2 as FQNNGV. Trimming cost V 0 bases and J 1 base, with 18 bases left between them. The CDR3 contains 18 residues. The CDR3 DNA reads as TGTGCCAGCAGCTTAGAAGGGAGTCAGGGAGGATGGAACACTGAAGCTTTCTTT. This codes for CASSLEGSQGGWNTEAFF.

This clonotype was counted a few times. The chain joins TRBV6-1 to TRBJ2-5; the D is unclear. Germline V gene sequence: CDR1 MNHNS, CDR2 SASEGT. CDR3 length: 14 residues. V lost 6 bases and J 4 bases, leaving 15 bases between the germline ends. The CDR3 sequence: CASSLRSVGETQYF. The CDR3 bases are TGTGCCAGCAGCCTTAGGAGTGTCGGAGAGACCCAGTACTTC.

This clonotype came up many times. The chain recombines TRBV7-2 with TRBJ2-5, with D perhaps matching TRBD1 (6 bases). V was shortened by 2 bases and J by 5 bases, with 12 bases between the two germline ends. Per the germline V gene, CDR1 is SGHTA and CDR2 is FQGNSA. The CDR3 sequence is 14 residues long. The CDR3: CASSLRPQGETQYF. Here the CDR3 DNA reads TGTGCCAGCAGCTTAAGGCCGCAGGGGGAGACCCAGTACTTC.